This TCR beta chain was recorded in a study of cytomegalovirus exposure and HLA in healthy donors. Study as a whole: Genotyping of hundreds of donors showed that 80% to 85% belonged to the Caucasian-associated ancestry cluster.

A note on this clone: Its antigen is unidentified.

PCR involved 60 Vbeta and 13 Jbeta primers. Assay used: immunoSEQ multiplex PCR; TCRdb lists only in-frame clones, some missing. The table records roughly 92,000 clones, about 80% of them present only once. The CDR3 runs 13 residues. Germline V gene data show CDR1 as SGHTS and CDR2 as YDEGEE. V was pared by 1 base and J by 8 bases, with 12 bases between. General observations from the study: Whilst most TCR sequences proved rare, a subset of public TCRs occurred across many donors. Reportedly, a later analysis found an Asian-associated ancestry cluster had fewer N-insertions than the roughly 670-donor mean.

This clonotype was obtained from a woman between 50 and 59 years old in good health and CMV-seropositive. The chain joins TRBV5-8 to TRBJ1-2, with D unclear. The specimen was PBMCs. DNA for the CDR3: TGTGCCAGCAGCTTGAGGCCCACGAGGGGCTACACCTTC. As protein: CASSLRPTRGYTF.